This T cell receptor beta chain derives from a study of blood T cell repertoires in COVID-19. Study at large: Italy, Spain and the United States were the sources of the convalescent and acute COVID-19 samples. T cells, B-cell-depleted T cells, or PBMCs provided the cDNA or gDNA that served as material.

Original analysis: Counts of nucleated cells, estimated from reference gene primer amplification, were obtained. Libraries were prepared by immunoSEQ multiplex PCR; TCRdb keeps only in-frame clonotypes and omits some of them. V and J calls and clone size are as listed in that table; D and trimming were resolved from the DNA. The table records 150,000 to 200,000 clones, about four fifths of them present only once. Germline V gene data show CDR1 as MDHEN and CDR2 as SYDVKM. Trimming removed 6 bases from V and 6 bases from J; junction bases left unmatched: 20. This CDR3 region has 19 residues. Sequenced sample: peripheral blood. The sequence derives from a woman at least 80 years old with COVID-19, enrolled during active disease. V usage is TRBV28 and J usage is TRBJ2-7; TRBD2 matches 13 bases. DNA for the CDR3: TGTGCCAGCAGCAATATTTACGCTTCAGGACTAGCGGGAGCGAGCGAGCAGTACTTC. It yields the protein CASSNIYASGLAGASEQYF.